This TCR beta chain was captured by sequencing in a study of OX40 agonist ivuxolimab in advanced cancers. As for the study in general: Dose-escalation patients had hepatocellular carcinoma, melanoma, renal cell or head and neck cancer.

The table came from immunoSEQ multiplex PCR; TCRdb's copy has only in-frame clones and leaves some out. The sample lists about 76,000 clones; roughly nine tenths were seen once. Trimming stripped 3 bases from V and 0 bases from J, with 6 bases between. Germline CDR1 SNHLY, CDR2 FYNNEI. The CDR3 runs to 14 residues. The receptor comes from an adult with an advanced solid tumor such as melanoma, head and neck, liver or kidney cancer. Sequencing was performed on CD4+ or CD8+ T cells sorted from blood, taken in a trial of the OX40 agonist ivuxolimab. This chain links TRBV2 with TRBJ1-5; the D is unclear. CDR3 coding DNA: TGTGCCAGCAGTGAGGCAGTTAGCAATCAGCCCCAGCATTTT. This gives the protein CASSEAVSNQPQHF.